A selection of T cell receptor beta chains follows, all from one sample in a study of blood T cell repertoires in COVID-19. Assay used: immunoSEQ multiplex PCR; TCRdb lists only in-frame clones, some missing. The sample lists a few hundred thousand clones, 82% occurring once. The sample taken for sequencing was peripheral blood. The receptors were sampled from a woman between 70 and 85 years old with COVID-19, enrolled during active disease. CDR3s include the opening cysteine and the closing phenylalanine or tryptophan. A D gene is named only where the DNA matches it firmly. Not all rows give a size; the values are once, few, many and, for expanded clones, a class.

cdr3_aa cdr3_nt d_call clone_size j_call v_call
CASSLKGEGNTIYF TGCGCCAGCAGCTTAAAGGGAGAAGGAAACACCATATATTTT NA few TRBJ1-3 TRBV5-1
CSASEPGQGAYGYTF TGCAGTGCTAGTGAGCCGGGACAGGGGGCCTATGGCTACACCTTC TRBD1 NA TRBJ1-2 TRBV20-1
CASRSGRASYEQYF TGTGCCAGCCGTAGCGGGAGGGCCTCCTACGAGCAGTACTTC TRBD2 once TRBJ2-7 TRBV27
CASSLRSGGFQLGYTF TGTGCCAGCAGCTTGAGGTCAGGGGGCTTTCAACTTGGCTACACCTTC TRBD1 once TRBJ1-2 TRBV5-6
CASSWTLFNEQFF TGTGCCAGCAGCTGGACACTCTTTAATGAGCAGTTCTTC NA NA TRBJ2-1 TRBV3-1/TRBV3-2
CASSPGQELYGYTF TGTGCCAGCTCCCCGGGACAGGAACTCTATGGCTACACCTTC TRBD1 NA TRBJ1-2 TRBV18
CASSDPGQGNTEAFF TGTGCCAGCAGTGACCCGGGACAGGGAAATACTGAAGCTTTCTTT TRBD1 NA TRBJ1-1 TRBV28
CASSPSVDRSIGGYTF TGTGCCAGCAGCCCCAGCGTGGACAGATCTATTGGGGGCTACACCTTC NA NA TRBJ1-2 TRBV7-2
CASSQVWAGSGNTIYF TGTGCCAGCAGCCAAGTCTGGGCAGGCTCTGGAAACACCATATATTTT NA NA TRBJ1-3 TRBV14
CAGDGFDSPLHF TGTGCCGGGGACGGTTTTGATTCACCCCTCCACTTT NA NA TRBJ1-6 TRBV30
CAWSVLGAGVGKTQYF TGTGCCTGGAGTGTACTTGGAGCGGGAGTCGGAAAGACCCAGTACTTC TRBD2 NA TRBJ2-5 TRBV30
CASSYQRGSIDTQYF TGTGCCAGCAGTTACCAGAGGGGGAGCATAGATACGCAGTATTTT NA NA TRBJ2-3 TRBV6-5
CASSPRPDTYEQYF TGTGCCAGCAGCCCTCGGCCTGACACCTACGAGCAGTACTTC NA NA TRBJ2-7 TRBV11-2
CASSLASGRASTDTQYF TGTGCCAGCAGCTTAGCTAGCGGGAGGGCTAGCACAGATACGCAGTATTTT TRBD2 NA TRBJ2-3 TRBV7-2
CASSLGLTSATQYF TGTGCCAGCAGCTTAGGCCTGACTAGTGCTACGCAGTATTTT NA NA TRBJ2-3 TRBV11-2
CASSLSGVVGEKLFF TGTGCCAGCAGTTTATCAGGGGTTGTTGGTGAAAAACTGTTTTTT NA NA TRBJ1-4 TRBV6-5
CATSDSTSGRASRTQYF TGTGCCACCAGTGATTCAACCAGCGGGAGGGCGTCACGAACGCAGTATTTT TRBD2 NA TRBJ2-3 TRBV24-1
CASTAQRPGETQYF TGTGCCAGCACTGCCCAGCGGCCCGGGGAGACCCAGTACTTC NA NA TRBJ2-5 TRBV2
CASSVVPRYGYTF TGTGCCAGCAGCGTAGTCCCCCGCTATGGCTACACCTTC NA NA TRBJ1-2 TRBV9
CASSAYTEYYGYTF TGTGCCAGCAGCGCATATACAGAGTACTATGGCTACACCTTC NA few TRBJ1-2 TRBV13
CASSGQGHEKLFF TGTGCCAGTAGTGGACAGGGGCATGAAAAACTGTTTTTT TRBD1 NA TRBJ1-4 TRBV19
CASSSGQGDTGELFF TGTGCCAGCAGTTCCGGACAGGGTGACACCGGGGAGCTGTTTTTT TRBD1 many TRBJ2-2 TRBV6-2/TRBV6-3
CASSWGQYTNEKLFF TGTGCCAGCAGTTGGGGACAGTACACTAATGAAAAACTGTTTTTT TRBD1 NA TRBJ1-4 TRBV28
CASGGPMYGYTF TGTGCCAGCGGTGGGCCGATGTATGGCTACACCTTC NA NA TRBJ1-2 TRBV12-3/TRBV12-4
CSVGLAGEQFF TGCAGCGTTGGACTAGCGGGAGAGCAGTTCTTC TRBD2 NA TRBJ2-1 TRBV29-1
CASSRTSTGGPYEQYF TGTGCCAGCAGCCGAACCTCGACAGGGGGCCCCTACGAGCAGTACTTC TRBD1 few TRBJ2-7 TRBV27
CASSRGGTQYF TGTGCCAGCAGCCGAGGAGGGACGCAGTATTTT NA NA TRBJ2-3 TRBV7-3
CASSLGQTYGYTF TGTGCCAGCAGTTTGGGACAGACCTATGGCTACACCTTC TRBD1 few TRBJ1-2 TRBV27
CASSLAFGGYSYNEQFF TGTGCCAGCAGCTTAGCGTTCGGGGGATACTCCTACAATGAGCAGTTCTTC NA NA TRBJ2-1 TRBV7-8
CASGMGLEQFF TGTGCCAGCGGTATGGGACTAGAGCAGTTCTTC TRBD2 NA TRBJ2-1 TRBV2
CASSLQGWGGTDTQYF TGTGCCAGCAGTTTACAGGGATGGGGGGGTACAGATACGCAGTATTTT NA NA TRBJ2-3 TRBV6-5
CASSFASSRLRTYEQYF TGCGCCAGCAGCTTCGCCTCCTCGCGGCTGAGAACCTACGAGCAGTACTTC NA NA TRBJ2-7 TRBV5-1
CASSPSDRRNEKLFF TGTGCCAGCTCACCTTCGGACAGGCGGAATGAAAAACTGTTTTTT TRBD1 NA TRBJ1-4 TRBV18
CASSLAGSAGLSYEQYF TGTGCCAGCAGCTTAGCGGGGTCGGCAGGGTTATCCTACGAGCAGTACTTC NA NA TRBJ2-7 TRBV11-1
CASSLQNGPYEQYF TGTGCCAGCAGCTTGCAGAATGGCCCCTACGAGCAGTACTTC NA NA TRBJ2-7 TRBV7-2
CASNPGTGETQYF TGTGCCAGCAACCCCGGGACAGGAGAGACCCAGTACTTC TRBD1 few TRBJ2-5 TRBV18
CASSLEGQGKHF TGTGCCAGCAGCTTAGAGGGGCAGGGTAAGCACTTC NA NA TRBJ2-7 TRBV11-1
CASSLDRVTDTQYF TGTGCCAGCAGCTTAGACAGGGTCACAGATACGCAGTATTTT NA NA TRBJ2-3 TRBV7-2
CASSYSQAGSSYEQYF TGTGCCAGCAGTTACTCTCAGGCGGGAAGCTCCTACGAGCAGTACTTC NA NA TRBJ2-7 TRBV6-2/TRBV6-3
CASSQPTGISYEQYF TGTGCCAGCAGCCAGCCGACAGGTATTTCCTACGAGCAGTACTTC NA NA TRBJ2-7 TRBV14
CASSPPQGLATETQYF TGCGCCAGCAGCCCTCCGCAGGGACTAGCGACAGAGACCCAGTACTTC TRBD2 NA TRBJ2-5 TRBV5-1
CSVARGREGNEQFF TGCAGCGTCGCTAGGGGGCGGGAGGGGAATGAGCAGTTCTTC TRBD2 NA TRBJ2-1 TRBV29-1